This T cell receptor beta chain was sequenced for a study of blood T cells in healthy people across ages. Notes on the study in general: The recorded TCR beta diversity per million T cells decreased in a roughly linear manner with age. It was the long-lived donors that had more naive CD4+ cells and higher diversity than aged donors.

Worth noting for this clonotype: The antigen is not known.

The use of a sample-barcoded 5' primer and a J-beta primer mix characterized a second PCR of about 7 to 12 cycles. The template-switch adaptor, which had 12 random nucleotides, put a tag on each cDNA molecule. Via MiXCR, TCRdb re-called the 5' RACE reads, giving one row per CDR3 protein. The sample has about 830,000 distinct CDR3 sequences, roughly 60% seen once. Germline values: CDR1 MNHEY, CDR2 SVGEGT. Unmatched junction bases numbered 11, after V lost 5 bases and J lost 4 bases. The CDR3 covers 15 residues. All donors came from Russia, were Caucasian and healthy, and spanned ages roughly 6 to 100. This chain connects TRBV6-2 or TRBV6-3 to TRBJ2-7; 7 bases are a match to TRBD2. The sample comprised blood. This clonotype was obtained from a man aged 25 to 45 in good health. The CDR3 reads CASSAPGTTLYEQYF. DNA for the CDR3: TGTGCCAGCAGTGCACCCGGGACTACCTTGTACGAGCAGTACTTC.